These 21 T cell receptor beta chains share one sample of origin, sequenced in a study of T cell responses to AZD1222 COVID-19 vaccine. Repertoires were generated with immunoSEQ multiplex PCR, while TCRdb's copy carries only in-frame clones and drops some. In the table there are under 130,000 clones, about 85% of which are singletons. The sequences come from peripheral blood, collected 28 days after the second AZD1222 dose. The source of these receptors is an adult who received the AZD1222 COVID-19 vaccine.

The chain joins TRBV4-1 to TRBJ2-1; TRBD2 agrees at 16 bases. Germline V gives CDR1 MGHRA, CDR2 YSYEKL. There are 19 residues in the CDR3. V lost 4 bases and J lost 0; bases outside the gene matches: 6. The CDR3 coding sequence is TGCGCCAGCAGCCCGGGACTAGCGGGGGGGATGAGCTCCTACAATGAGCAGTTCTTC. Translated: CASSPGLAGGMSSYNEQFF.

The chain joins TRBV7-2 to TRBJ2-2; D not resolved. The germline V gene encodes CDR1 SGHTA and CDR2 FQGNSA. The CDR3 is made up of 16 amino acids. V lost 4 bases to trimming and J lost 2 bases, with 14 bases between them. The CDR3: CASSYSGSRNTGELFF. The CDR3 coding sequence is TGTGCCAGCAGCTATAGTGGGTCTAGAAACACCGGGGAGCTGTTTTTT.

This chain links TRBV7-6 with TRBJ2-1; D is unclear. The CDR3 spans 14 residues. Germline V CDR1 and CDR2: SGHVS, FNYEAQ. V lost 5 bases and J 2 bases, leaving 10 bases between the germline ends. CDR3 amino acids: CASSPSTTYNEQFF. As DNA, the CDR3 is TGTGCCAGCAGCCCGTCGACAACCTACAATGAGCAGTTCTTC.

The chain recombines TRBV15 with TRBJ1-1, with unresolved D. This CDR3 spans 14 amino acids. CDR1 and CDR2 (germline): LNHNV, YYDKDF (reference sequence). The V and J ends lost 0 bases and 4 bases respectively, with 9 bases between them. CDR3 residues: CATSREGLTTEAFF. The CDR3 DNA is TGTGCCACCAGCAGAGAGGGTTTGACCACTGAAGCTTTCTTT.

The CDR3 loop reads CASSRGGNNYGYTF. The CDR3, as DNA: TGTGCCAGCTCACGGGGAGGCAACAACTATGGCTACACCTTC. The V gene is TRBV7-2, the J gene TRBJ1-2; D gene ambiguous. The germline gives CDR1 SGHTA, CDR2 FQGNSA. The length of the CDR3 is 14 residues. The V end was cut by 8 bases, the J end by 2 bases, with 15 bases between. The full variable domain, with the rest looked up from reference TRBV7-2 and TRBJ1-2, is GAGVSQSPSNKVTEKGKDVELRCDPISGHTALYWYRQSLGQGLEFLIYFQGNSAPDKSGLPSDRFSAERTGGSVSTLTIQRTQQEDSAVYLCASSRGGNNYGYTFGSGTRLTVV.

This chain links TRBV28 with TRBJ1-4; the D gene is possibly TRBD1 (6 bases). Trimming took 3 bases from V and 6 from J, leaving 11 bases between them. The germline V gene has CDR1 MDHEN and CDR2 SYDVKM. This CDR3 has 14 amino acids. The CDR3 DNA reads TGTGCCAGCAGTTTTATAAGGACAGATGAAAAACTGTTTTTT. Its protein is CASSFIRTDEKLFF.

This clone was seen a handful of times. This chain joins TRBV5-5 and TRBJ2-1; 10 nucleotides align to TRBD2. The CDR3 is made up of 14 amino acids. The J segment lost 8 bases and the V segment lost 1 base, leaving 3 bases of the junction unmatched. Per the germline V gene, CDR1 is SGHKS and CDR2 is YYEKEE (reference sequence). The CDR3 here is CASSLLAGGDEQFF. In DNA, the CDR3 is TGTGCCAGCAGCTTGTTAGCGGGAGGCGATGAGCAGTTCTTC.

This clone was found once. The chain combines TRBV2 with TRBJ2-1, with TRBD2 matching over 10 bases. Germline assignment: CDR1 SNHLY and CDR2 FYNNEI. Trimming at V came to 6 bases and at J to 3 bases, leaving 11 bases not matched to a gene. The CDR3 runs to 17 residues. CDR3 DNA: TGTGCCAGCAGGGGGCAGGCTAGCGGGAGTTACTACAATGAGCAGTTCTTC. It is translated as CASRGQASGSYYNEQFF.

The chain carries TRBV12-3 or TRBV12-4 and TRBJ1-6; tentatively, D is TRBD1 (6 bases). Trimming stripped 8 bases from V and 11 bases from J, with 13 bases between. This CDR3 spans 12 amino acids. CDR3 nucleotides: TGTGCCAGCTCCAGGGGCATGGCACCCCTCCACTTT. Protein sequence: CASSRGMAPLHF.

The genes are TRBV4-2 and TRBJ2-7; D is unclear. CDR3 length: 13 residues. The V end was cut by 1 base, the J end by 2 bases, with 6 bases between. CDR1 is LGHNA, CDR2 YNFKEQ, per germline. The DNA of the CDR3 is TGTGCCAGCAGCCAAGGTCCTCCCTACGAGCAGTACTTC. It specifies CASSQGPPYEQYF.

V usage is TRBV11-2 and J usage is TRBJ1-1; D gene ambiguous. This CDR3 has 15 residues. V was pared by 2 bases and J by 0 bases, with 10 bases between. In germline, CDR1 is SGHAT, CDR2 FQNNGV. The CDR3 DNA sequence: TGTGCCAGCAGCTTATTCGGGAGTATGAACACTGAAGCTTTCTTT. As protein: CASSLFGSMNTEAFF.

J is TRBJ2-1 and V is TRBV7-8; 10 bases are shared with TRBD2. With V trimmed by 7 bases and J by 0 bases, 3 bases remained unmatched. The CDR3 loop spans 15 amino acids. Germline V gene data show CDR1 as SGHVS and CDR2 as FQNEAQ. In nucleotides, the CDR3 is TGTGCCAGCAATCTAGCGGGGGTCTCCTACAATGAGCAGTTCTTC. This sequence encodes CASNLAGVSYNEQFF.

In its sample, this clone was seen a few times. This chain links TRBV4-1 with TRBJ2-1, with D unresolved. Per germline, CDR1 MGHRA and CDR2 YSYEKL. Trimming removed 2 bases from V and 14 bases from J, with 16 bases in between. This CDR3 is built from 13 residues. The CDR3 loop is CASSQFRDNLKFF. The CDR3 DNA sequence: TGCGCCAGCAGCCAATTCAGAGACAATTTGAAGTTCTTC.

The CDR3 sequence is CASRYKMTGAYNEQFF. Written as DNA, the CDR3 is TGTGCCAGCAGATACAAGATGACAGGGGCCTACAATGAGCAGTTCTTC. This chain joins TRBV28 and TRBJ2-1, with 8 bases fitting TRBD1. J lost 2 bases, V lost 6 bases, and 9 bases had no gene match. Germline CDR1 reads MDHEN; CDR2 reads SYDVKM. This CDR3 has 16 residues.

The V and J genes are TRBV4-3 and TRBJ2-5; 7 bases are shared with TRBD1. The trim removed 4 bases at V and 3 bases at J, leaving 2 bases unmatched. The CDR3 has 13 amino acids. The V gene's germline CDR1 is LGHNA and CDR2 YSLEER. For the CDR3, the DNA is TGCGCCAGCAGCCGAGGGACAGAAGAGACCCAGTACTTC. Residues: CASSRGTEETQYF.

The rearrangement links TRBV27 to TRBJ2-3, with D hard to call. The CDR3 has 14 residues. From germline, CDR1 is MNHEY and CDR2 SMNVEV (reference sequence). Trimming took 3 bases from V and 2 from J, leaving 9 bases between them. The CDR3 protein is CASSFNWDTDTQYF. Here the CDR3 DNA reads TGTGCCAGCAGTTTTAATTGGGACACAGATACGCAGTATTTT.

The chain is built from TRBV4-2 and TRBJ2-1, with 10 bases identical to TRBD2. CDR1 LGHNA and CDR2 YNFKEQ come from the germline V gene. With V trimmed by 1 base and J by 2 bases, 5 bases remained unmatched. The CDR3 totals 17 residues. The CDR3 sequence: CASSQGEGLAPYNEQFF. CDR3 DNA: TGTGCCAGCAGCCAAGGGGAGGGACTAGCGCCCTACAATGAGCAGTTCTTC.

The V call is TRBV4-1, the J call TRBJ2-7; D is possibly TRBD2 (6 bases). Germline CDR1 and CDR2: MGHRA and YSYEKL. This CDR3 region has 16 residues. Trimming stripped 1 base from V and 0 bases from J, with 13 bases between. The CDR3 sequence: CASSQATGLPSYEQYF. The CDR3 DNA reads as TGCGCCAGCAGCCAAGCCACGGGACTTCCCTCCTACGAGCAGTACTTC.

This chain uses TRBV6-6 with TRBJ2-7; the D is unclear. V lost 8 bases, J lost 0 bases, and 14 bases lay in between. The CDR3 covers 14 residues. From germline, CDR1 is MNHNY and CDR2 SVGAGI (reference sequence). The chain's CDR3 is CASAEDLLSYEQYF. The CDR3 DNA is TGTGCCAGCGCCGAGGACCTACTCTCCTACGAGCAGTACTTC.

The chain links TRBV28 to TRBJ2-7; D is undetermined. Germline values: CDR1 MDHEN, CDR2 SYDVKM. Deletions cut 3 bases from V and 5 bases from J, with 11 bases between. The CDR3 runs to 13 residues. DNA for the CDR3: TGTGCCAGCAGTTTTGAGGTGACTGACGAGCAGTACTTC. Residues: CASSFEVTDEQYF.

The CDR3 here is CASSPTSGRVQYF. The DNA for the CDR3 is TGTGCCAGCAGTCCGACTAGCGGGAGGGTTCAGTACTTC. This sequence joins TRBV28 and TRBJ2-7; 14 bases map to TRBD2. Germline V gives CDR1 MDHEN, CDR2 SYDVKM. The V and J ends lost 5 bases and 10 bases, in that order; junction bases with no gene match: 4. This CDR3 spans 13 amino acids.